A selection of T cell receptor beta chains follows, all from one sample in a study of beta chain features in type 1 diabetes. Profiled with immunoSEQ multiplex PCR; TCRdb holds only in-frame clones, not every one. The sample consists of over 100,000 clones, 30% to 50% of them appearing once. The specimen sequenced was stem cell memory CD4+ T cells from blood. These receptors were collected from a young woman in good health. CDR3s include the opening cysteine and the closing phenylalanine or tryptophan. The D gene is left open where the match is weak. Clone size appears in some rows only: once, few, many, or a class for an expanded clone.

d_call j_call v_call clone_size cdr3_nt cdr3_aa
TRBD1 TRBJ2-1 TRBV15 . TGTGCCACCAGCAGCCCGGGACAGCCCATGGTGAGAGATGAGCAGTTCTTC CATSSPGQPMVRDEQFF
. TRBJ1-4 TRBV28 . TGTGCCAGCAGTTTACTAAAGACAGACAGTAAAGCAACTAATGAAAAACTGTTTTTT CASSLLKTDSKATNEKLFF
TRBD1 TRBJ2-5 TRBV9 . TGTGCCAGCAGCATCGGGACAGACCAAGAGACCCAGTACTTC CASSIGTDQETQYF
. TRBJ2-1 TRBV15 few TGTGCCACCAGCAGAGCATTGACAGTCTACAATGAGCAGTTCTTC CATSRALTVYNEQFF
TRBD1 TRBJ2-3 TRBV4-2 few TGTGCCAGCAGCCAGGGAACAGGGGGTAGAGATACGCAGTATTTT CASSQGTGGRDTQYF
. TRBJ2-7 TRBV18 . TGTGCCAGCTCACCACTTGGGAGATCCGCCTACGAGCAGTACTTC CASSPLGRSAYEQYF
TRBD2 TRBJ2-2 TRBV28 . TGTGCCAGCAGTTTAATTACTAGCGGGAACACCGGGGAGCTGTTTTTT CASSLITSGNTGELFF
. TRBJ2-3 TRBV7-3 few TGTGCCAGCAGCTTAAGGCGGCGGACAGATACGCAGTATTTT CASSLRRRTDTQYF
TRBD2 TRBJ2-1 TRBV7-6 few TGTGCCAGCAGCTTAGCCCCCAAGGGACTAGCGGGAATAAATGAGCAGTTCTTC CASSLAPKGLAGINEQFF
TRBD2 TRBJ2-1 TRBV7-3 . TGTGCCAGCAGCTTCCAGACTAGCGGGACGGTCAATGAGCAGTTCTTC CASSFQTSGTVNEQFF
. TRBJ2-1 TRBV7-2 few TGTGCCAGCAGCTTAGTTTTCGGGAGAATCACCTACAATGAGCAGTTCTTC CASSLVFGRITYNEQFF
TRBD1 TRBJ1-1 TRBV25-1 few TGTGCCAGCAGTGGGGACAGGGGACCTATGAACACTGAAGCTTTCTTT CASSGDRGPMNTEAFF
TRBD1 TRBJ1-5 TRBV19 . TGTGCCAGTAGTATGGACAGGGGGCCTGGACAGCCCCAGCATTTT CASSMDRGPGQPQHF
TRBD2 TRBJ2-1 TRBV19 once TGTGCCAGTAGGCCGGGACTAGCGGTTTACAATGAGCAGTTCTTC CASRPGLAVYNEQFF
. TRBJ1-3 TRBV18 few TGTGCCAGCTCACCAGACAGCTCTGGAAACACCATATATTTT CASSPDSSGNTIYF
TRBD2 TRBJ2-7 TRBV5-4 . TGTGCCAGCAGCTTGGCCTACGGGGGGAGCTCCTACGAGCAGTACTTC CASSLAYGGSSYEQYF
. TRBJ1-4 TRBV28 . TGTGCCAGCAGTCAGGGGACTAATGAAAAACTGTTTTTT CASSQGTNEKLFF
TRBD1 TRBJ1-2 TRBV19 few TGTGCCAGTAGGGTCTCCGGGACAGGGGGCTTTGGCTACACCTTC CASRVSGTGGFGYTF
. TRBJ1-2 TRBV6-6 . TGTGCCAGCAGTTACCCCCGCGGGCAGCAGAACTATGGCTACACCTTC CASSYPRGQQNYGYTF
. TRBJ1-1 TRBV30 . TGTGCCTGGGGGGGCTTGAGTACTGAAGCTTTCTTT CAWGGLSTEAFF